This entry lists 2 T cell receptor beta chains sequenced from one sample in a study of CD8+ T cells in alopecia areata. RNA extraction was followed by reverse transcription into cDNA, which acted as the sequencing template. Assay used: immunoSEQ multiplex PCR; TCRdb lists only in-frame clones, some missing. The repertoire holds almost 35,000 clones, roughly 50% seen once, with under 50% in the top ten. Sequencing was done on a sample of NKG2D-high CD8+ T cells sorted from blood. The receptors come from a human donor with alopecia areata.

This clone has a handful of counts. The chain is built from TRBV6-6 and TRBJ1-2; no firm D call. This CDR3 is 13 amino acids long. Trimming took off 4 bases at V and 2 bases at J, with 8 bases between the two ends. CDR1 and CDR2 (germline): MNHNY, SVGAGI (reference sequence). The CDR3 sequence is CASSFDGNYGYTF. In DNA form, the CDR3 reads TGTGCCAGCAGTTTTGACGGGAACTATGGCTACACCTTC.

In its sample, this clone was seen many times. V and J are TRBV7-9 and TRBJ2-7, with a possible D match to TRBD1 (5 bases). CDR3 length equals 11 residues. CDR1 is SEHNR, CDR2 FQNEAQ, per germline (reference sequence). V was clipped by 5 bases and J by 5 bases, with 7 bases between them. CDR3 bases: TGTGCCAGCAGCCCCAGGGACGAGCAGTACTTC. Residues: CASSPRDEQYF.